The source of this T cell receptor beta chain is a study of tumor and adjacent non-tumor tissue in lung cancer. Concerning this clonotype itself: The junction and the germline gene differ at one end; a read error may be behind it.

RNA was extracted from bulk tissue without any cell sorting. Between August and November 2014, newly diagnosed, chemotherapy-naive lung cancer patients underwent thoracic surgery in China. This CDR3 has 16 amino acids. The germline V gene has CDR1 SGHAT and CDR2 FQNNGV. The library came from three nested PCR rounds adapted from ARM-PCR protocols. A single record per CDR3 protein comes from TCRdb applying MiXCR to the multiplex PCR reads. The repertoire holds roughly 150,000 distinct CDR3 sequences, approximately 72% seen once, with 15% to 20% in the top ten. The sequencing input was lung tumor tissue. This chain uses TRBV11-2 with TRBJ2-1; the D gene is possibly TRBD2 (6 bases). This sequence originates from a man aged 55 to 69 with small cell lung cancer. The CDR3 DNA reads TGTGCCAGCAACTTATCGGCGGGGACCTCCTACGATGAGCAGTTCTTC. Residues: CASNLSAGTSYDEQFF.